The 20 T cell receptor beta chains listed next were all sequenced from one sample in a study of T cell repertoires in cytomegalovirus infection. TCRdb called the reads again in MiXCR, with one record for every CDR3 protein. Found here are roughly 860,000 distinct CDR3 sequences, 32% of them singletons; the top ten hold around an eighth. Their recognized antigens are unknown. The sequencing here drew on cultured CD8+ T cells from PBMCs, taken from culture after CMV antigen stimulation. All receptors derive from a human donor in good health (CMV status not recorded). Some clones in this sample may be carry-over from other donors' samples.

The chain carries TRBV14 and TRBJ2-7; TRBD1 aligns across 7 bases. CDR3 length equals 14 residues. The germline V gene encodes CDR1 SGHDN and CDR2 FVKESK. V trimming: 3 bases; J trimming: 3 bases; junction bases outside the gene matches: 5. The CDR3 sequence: CASSQRQGNYEQYV. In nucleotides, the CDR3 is TGTGCCAGCAGCCAGCGACAGGGCAACTACGAGCAGTACGTC.

This CDR3 is CASTPGWEDQPQHF. DNA for the CDR3: TGTGCCAGCACCCCGGGTTGGGAGGATCAGCCCCAGCATTTT. The genes are TRBV7-3 and TRBJ1-5; D not certain. This CDR3 region has 14 residues. Trimming stripped 7 bases from V and 5 bases from J, with 15 bases between. Per germline, CDR1 SGHTA and CDR2 FQGTGA.

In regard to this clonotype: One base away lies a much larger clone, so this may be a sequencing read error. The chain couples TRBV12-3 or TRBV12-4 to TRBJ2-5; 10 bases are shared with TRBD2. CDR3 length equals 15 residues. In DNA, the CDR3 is TGTGCCAGCAGTTTAATCGCTAGCGGGGGAGAGACCCAGTGCTTC. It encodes CASSLIASGGETQCF.

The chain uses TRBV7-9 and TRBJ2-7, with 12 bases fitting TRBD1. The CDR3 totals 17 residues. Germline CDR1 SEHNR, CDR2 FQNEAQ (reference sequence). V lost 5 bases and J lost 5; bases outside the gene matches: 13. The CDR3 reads CASSRSPGQGAPDEQYV. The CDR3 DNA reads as TGTGCCAGCAGCCGGTCTCCGGGACAGGGGGCGCCTGACGAGCAGTACGTC.

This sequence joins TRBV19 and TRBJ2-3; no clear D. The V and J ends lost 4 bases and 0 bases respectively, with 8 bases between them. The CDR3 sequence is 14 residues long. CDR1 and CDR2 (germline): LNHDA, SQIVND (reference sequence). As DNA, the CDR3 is TGTGCCAGTAGTAAAGGACGGAGCACAGATACGCAGTATTTT. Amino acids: CASSKGRSTDTQYF.

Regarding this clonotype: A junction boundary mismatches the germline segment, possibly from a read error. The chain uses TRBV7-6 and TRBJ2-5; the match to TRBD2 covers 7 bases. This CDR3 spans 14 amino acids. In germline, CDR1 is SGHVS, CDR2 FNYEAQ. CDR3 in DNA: TGTGCTAGCAGCTATGGGGGGAGGGCTTCGACCCAGTACTTC. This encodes CASSYGGRASTQYF.

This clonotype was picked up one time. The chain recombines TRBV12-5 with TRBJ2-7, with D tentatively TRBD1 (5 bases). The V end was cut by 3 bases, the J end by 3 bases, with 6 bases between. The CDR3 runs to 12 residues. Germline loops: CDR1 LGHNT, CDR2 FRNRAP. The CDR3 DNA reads TGTGCTAGTGGTTTAGGGGTCTACGAGCAGTACGTC. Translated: CASGLGVYEQYV.

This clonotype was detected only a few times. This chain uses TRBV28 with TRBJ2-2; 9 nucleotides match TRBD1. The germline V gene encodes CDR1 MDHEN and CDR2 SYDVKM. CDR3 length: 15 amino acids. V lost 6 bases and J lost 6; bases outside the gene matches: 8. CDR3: CASSLDRGWSGELFF. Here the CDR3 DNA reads TGTGCCAGCAGCCTAGACAGGGGGTGGTCCGGGGAGCTGTTTTTT.

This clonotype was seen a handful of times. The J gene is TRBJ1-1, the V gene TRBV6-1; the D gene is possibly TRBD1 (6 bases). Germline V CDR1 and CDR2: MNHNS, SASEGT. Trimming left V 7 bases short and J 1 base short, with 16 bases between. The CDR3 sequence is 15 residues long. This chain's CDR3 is CASTPFRGANTEAFF. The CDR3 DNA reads TGTGCCAGCACCCCTTTCCGGGGGGCGAACACTGAAGCTTTCTTT.

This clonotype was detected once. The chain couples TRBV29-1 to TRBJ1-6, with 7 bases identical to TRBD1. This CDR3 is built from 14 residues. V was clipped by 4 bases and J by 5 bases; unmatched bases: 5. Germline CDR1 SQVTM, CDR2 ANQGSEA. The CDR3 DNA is TGCAGCGTTGGGGGGGACAGAGATAATTCACCCCTCCACTTT. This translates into CSVGGDRDNSPLHF.

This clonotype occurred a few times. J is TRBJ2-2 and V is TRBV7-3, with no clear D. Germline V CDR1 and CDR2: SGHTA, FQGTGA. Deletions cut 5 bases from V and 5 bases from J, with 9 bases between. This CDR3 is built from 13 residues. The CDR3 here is CASSVDGTGELFF. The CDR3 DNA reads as TGTGCCAGCAGCGTGGACGGAACCGGGGAGCTGTTTTTT. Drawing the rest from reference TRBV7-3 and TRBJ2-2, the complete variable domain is GAGVSQTPSNKVTEKGKYVELRCDPISGHTALYWYRQSLGQGPEFLIYFQGTGAADDSGLPNDRFFAVRPEGSVSTLKIQRTERGDSAVYLCASSVDGTGELFFGEGSRLTVL.

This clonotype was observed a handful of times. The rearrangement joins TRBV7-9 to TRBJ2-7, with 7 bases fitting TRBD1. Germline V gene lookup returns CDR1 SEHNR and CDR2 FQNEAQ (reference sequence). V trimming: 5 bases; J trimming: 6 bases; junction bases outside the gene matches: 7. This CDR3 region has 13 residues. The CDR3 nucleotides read TGTGCCAGCAGCCCGTATTACAGGGGCGAGCAGTACGTC. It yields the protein CASSPYYRGEQYV.

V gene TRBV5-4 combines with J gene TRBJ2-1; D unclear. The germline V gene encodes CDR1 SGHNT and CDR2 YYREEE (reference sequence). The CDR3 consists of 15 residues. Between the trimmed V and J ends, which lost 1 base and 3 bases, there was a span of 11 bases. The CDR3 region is CASSLWRRGYNEQFF. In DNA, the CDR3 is TGTGCCAGCAGCTTGTGGAGACGAGGCTACAATGAGCAGTTCTTC.

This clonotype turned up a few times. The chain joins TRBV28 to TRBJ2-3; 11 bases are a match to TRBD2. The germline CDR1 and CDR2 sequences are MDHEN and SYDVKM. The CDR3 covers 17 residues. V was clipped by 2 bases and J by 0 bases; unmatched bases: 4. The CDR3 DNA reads TGTGCCAGCAGTTTACCCCCTAGCGGGGGGAGCACAGATACGCAGTATTTT. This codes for CASSLPPSGGSTDTQYF.

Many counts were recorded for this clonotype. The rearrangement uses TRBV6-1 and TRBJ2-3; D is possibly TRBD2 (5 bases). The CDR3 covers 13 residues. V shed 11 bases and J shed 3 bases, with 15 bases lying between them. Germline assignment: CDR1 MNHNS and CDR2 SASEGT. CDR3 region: CACPSPTTDTQYF. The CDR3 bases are TGTGCCTGCCCTAGCCCGACTACAGATACGCAGTATTTT.

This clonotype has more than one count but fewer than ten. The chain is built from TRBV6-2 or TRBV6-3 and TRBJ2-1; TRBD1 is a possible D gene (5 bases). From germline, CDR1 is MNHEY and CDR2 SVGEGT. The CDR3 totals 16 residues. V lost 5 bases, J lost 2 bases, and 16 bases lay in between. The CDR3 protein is CASSQRSGIPYNEQFF. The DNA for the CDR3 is TGTGCCAGCAGTCAAAGATCAGGGATCCCCTACAATGAGCAGTTCTTC.

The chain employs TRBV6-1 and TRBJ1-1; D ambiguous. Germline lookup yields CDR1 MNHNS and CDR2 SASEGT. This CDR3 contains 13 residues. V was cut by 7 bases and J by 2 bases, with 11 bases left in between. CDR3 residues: CASTVGENTEAFF. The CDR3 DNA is TGTGCCAGCACAGTTGGGGAAAACACTGAAGCTTTCTTT.

This CDR3 reads CASSKGVAGLSYNEQFF. CDR3 bases: TGTGCCAGCAGTAAGGGGGTAGCGGGGCTATCCTACAATGAGCAGTTCTTC. This chain connects TRBV6-5 to TRBJ2-1; 8 bases align to TRBD2. CDR1 and CDR2 (germline): MNHEY, SVGAGI. V shed 5 bases and J 1 base; nucleotides not matched to a gene: 10. This CDR3 spans 17 amino acids.

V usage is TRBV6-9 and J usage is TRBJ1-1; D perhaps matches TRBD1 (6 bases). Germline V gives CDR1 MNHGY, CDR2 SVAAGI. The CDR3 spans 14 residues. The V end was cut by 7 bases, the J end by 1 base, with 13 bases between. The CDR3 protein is CASIKQGSNTEAFF. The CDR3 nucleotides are TGTGCCAGCATTAAACAGGGATCGAACACTGAAGCTTTCTTT.

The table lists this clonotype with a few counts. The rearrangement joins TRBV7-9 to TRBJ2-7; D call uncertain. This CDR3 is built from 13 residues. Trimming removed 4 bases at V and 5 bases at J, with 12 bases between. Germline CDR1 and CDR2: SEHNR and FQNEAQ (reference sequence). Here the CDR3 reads CASSSPFKNEQYF. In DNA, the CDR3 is TGTGCCAGCAGCTCTCCCTTTAAGAACGAGCAGTACTTC. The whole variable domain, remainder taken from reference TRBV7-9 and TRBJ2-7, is DTGVSQNPRHKITKRGQNVTFRCDPISEHNRLYWYRQTLGQGPEFLTYFQNEAQLEKSRLLSDRFSAERPKGSFSTLEIQRTEQGDSAMYLCASSSPFKNEQYFGPGTRLTVT.